This paragraph reports one T cell receptor (beta chain). Its antigen is unidentified. The data were obtained in a study of shared clonotypes between healthy human individuals. Study in general: Plates per donor: three CD4 naive, three CD4 memory, two CD8 naive, one CD8 memory.

This CDR3 is 16 amino acids long. From germline, CDR1 is WSHSY and CDR2 SAAADI. V lost 0 bases and J lost 0, with 9 bases in between. It was around 220 ng DNA, 25,000 to 35,000 T cell genomes, that sorted-subset replicate PCRs used. Here immunoSEQ multiplex PCR was the method, and the copy in TCRdb shows in-frame clones only, minus some. The sample includes over a million clones, 60% to 80% of them seen just once. The study's findings and limits: Naive subsets typically showed greater estimated richness than memory subsets.

The genes are TRBV10-2 and TRBJ2-1; no reliable D call. Sequenced: memory CD4+ T cells sorted from blood. Subset meaning: CD45RA-negative fraction. This TCR derives from a man aged 18 to 29 in good health. For the CDR3, the DNA is TGCGCCAGCAGTGAGTCGGTAGCAAACTCCTACAATGAGCAGTTCTTC. Encoded protein: CASSESVANSYNEQFF.